What follows is one T cell receptor (beta chain) and its context. The data belong to a study of blood T cell repertoires in COVID-19. Study details: Donors in the United States, Italy and Spain gave samples during acute or convalescent COVID-19. PBMCs, B-cell-depleted T cells, or T cells were the source of the cDNA or gDNA that made up the material.

Original data processing: Amplification of reference gene primers was used by the study to estimate nucleated cell counts. Assay: immunoSEQ multiplex PCR; the TCRdb copy retains only in-frame clones and omits some. Clonal size and the V and J genes are those of that table, whereas D and trimming came from the DNA. The sample yields under 80,000 clones, about four fifths seen once. This CDR3 region has 16 residues. The V end lost 0 bases, the J end lost 9 bases, and 18 bases lay between the germline ends. Germline CDR1 and CDR2: SGDLS and YYNGEE. Sequenced: peripheral blood. This chain joins TRBV9 and TRBJ2-2; D is possibly TRBD2 (6 bases). This receptor was taken from a human donor in a cohort sampled during active COVID-19. In DNA form, the CDR3 reads TGTGCCAGCAGCGTAGGGGCGGGATACCAGTCCCGGGAGCTGTTTTTT. Amino acid sequence: CASSVGAGYQSRELFF.